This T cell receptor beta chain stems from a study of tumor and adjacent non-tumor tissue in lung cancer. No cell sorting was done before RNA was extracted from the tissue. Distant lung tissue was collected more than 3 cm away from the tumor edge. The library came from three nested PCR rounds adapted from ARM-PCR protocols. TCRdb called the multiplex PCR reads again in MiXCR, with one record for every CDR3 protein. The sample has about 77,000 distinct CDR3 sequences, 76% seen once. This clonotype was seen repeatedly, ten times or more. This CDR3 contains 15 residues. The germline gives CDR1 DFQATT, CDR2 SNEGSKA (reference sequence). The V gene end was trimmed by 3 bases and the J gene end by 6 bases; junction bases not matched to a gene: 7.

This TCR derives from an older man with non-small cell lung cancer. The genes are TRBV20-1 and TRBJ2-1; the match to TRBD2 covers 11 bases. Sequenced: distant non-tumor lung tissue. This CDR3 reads CSARVASGRLNEQFF. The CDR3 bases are TGCAGTGCTAGGGTGGCTAGCGGGAGGCTCAATGAGCAGTTCTTC.